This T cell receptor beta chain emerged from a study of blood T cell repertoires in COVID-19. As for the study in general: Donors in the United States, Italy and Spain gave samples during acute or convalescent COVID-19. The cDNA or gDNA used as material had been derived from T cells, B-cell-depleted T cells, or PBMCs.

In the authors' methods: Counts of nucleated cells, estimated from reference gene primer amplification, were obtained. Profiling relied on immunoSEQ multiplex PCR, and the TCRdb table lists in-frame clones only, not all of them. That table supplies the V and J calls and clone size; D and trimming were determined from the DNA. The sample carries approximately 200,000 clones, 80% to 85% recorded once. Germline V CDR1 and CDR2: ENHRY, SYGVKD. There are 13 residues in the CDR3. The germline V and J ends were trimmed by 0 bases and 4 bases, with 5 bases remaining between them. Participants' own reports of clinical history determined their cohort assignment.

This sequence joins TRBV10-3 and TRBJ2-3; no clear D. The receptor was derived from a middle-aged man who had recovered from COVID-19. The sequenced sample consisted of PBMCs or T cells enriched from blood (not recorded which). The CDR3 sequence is CAISESRADTQYF. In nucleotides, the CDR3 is TGTGCCATCAGTGAGTCAAGAGCAGATACGCAGTATTTT.